The clone carrying this T cell receptor beta chain was detected a few times. Its matching antigen is unknown. The CDR3 consists of 14 residues. Germline V lookup: CDR1 DFQATT, CDR2 SNEGSKA (reference sequence). V gave up 3 bases and J gave up 5 bases, with 16 bases separating them. The data originate from a study of blood T cells in healthy people across ages. Regarding the study as a whole: CMV status of donors was not determined, possibly confounding expanded clonotype changes.

Primed by a sample-barcoded 5' primer and a J-beta primer mix, a second PCR proceeded for roughly 7 to 12 cycles. MiXCR was run by TCRdb on the 5' RACE reads, yielding one entry per CDR3 protein. The table shows about 930,000 distinct CDR3 sequences, with about 27% occurring only once. Peripheral blood was drawn, roughly 10 milliliters per donor. The same specimen was also included in a second study, on T cells of mothers and their children. That source adds: Thymic selection shapes TCR recombination output similarly in related and unrelated pairs. No persistent microchimeric T cell clones were detected at around 97 clones per million clonotypes sensitivity.

The TCR comes from a middle-aged woman in good health. Sequenced input: blood. V usage is TRBV20-1 and J usage is TRBJ1-1, with D perhaps matching TRBD1 (5 bases). The chain's CDR3 is CSARFRASRTEAFF. The CDR3 DNA is TGCAGTGCTAGGTTCAGGGCGTCGAGGACTGAAGCTTTCTTT.